These 13 T cell receptor beta chains were all obtained from the same sample, sequenced in a study of T cells in Graves' hyperthyroidism and ophthalmopathy. RNA transcripts served as the template for amplifying TCR beta CDR3 regions. TCR CDR3 underwent first-round RT-PCR with the HTBI primer set. TCRdb re-derived calls from the multiplex PCR reads in MiXCR, one entry per CDR3 protein. This sample yields some 300,000 distinct CDR3 sequences, of which around a sixth are seen a single time; around 35% belongs to the top ten. Sequenced sample: blood. The receptors were gathered from a man aged 25-45 years with Graves' hyperthyroidism.

This clonotype was observed at least ten times. CDR3 sequence: CASSGDYYGYTF. The CDR3 nucleotides are TGTGCCAGCTCAGGGGACTACTATGGCTACACCTTC. V usage is TRBV11-2 and J usage is TRBJ1-2, with D maybe TRBD1 (6 bases). Germline lookup yields CDR1 SGHAT and CDR2 FQNNGV. With 8 bases removed from V and 3 bases from J, the gap between germline ends came to 10 bases. The CDR3 spans 12 residues.

This clonotype has at least ten counts. The V call is TRBV11-2, the J call TRBJ2-1; D unresolved. Trimming left V 3 bases short and J 8 bases short, with 8 bases between. From germline, CDR1 is SGHAT and CDR2 FQNNGV. The CDR3 runs 12 residues. Here the CDR3 reads CASSFSGDEQFF. The CDR3 DNA reads as TGTGCCAGCAGCTTTAGTGGCGATGAGCAGTTCTTC.

This clonotype has ten or more counts. The chain employs TRBV6-5 and TRBJ1-1; D not resolved. The V end lost 1 base, the J end lost 7 bases, and 7 bases lay between the germline ends. Germline V gene lookup returns CDR1 MNHEY and CDR2 SVGAGI. The CDR3 extends over 12 amino acids. CDR3: CASSYLDGEAFF. For the CDR3, the DNA is TGTGCCAGCAGTTACTTGGACGGTGAAGCTTTCTTT.

This clonotype was seen only a few times. The rearrangement joins TRBV5-1 to TRBJ2-5, with D unresolved. Deletions cut 0 bases from V and 2 bases from J, with 11 bases between. The germline V gene has CDR1 SGHRS and CDR2 YFSETQ. The CDR3 is 15 residues long. The CDR3 reads CASSLGRLGQETQYF. CDR3 DNA sequence: TGCGCCAGCAGCTTGGGACGACTCGGTCAAGAGACCCAGTACTTC.

This clonotype was recorded many times. This rearrangement joins TRBV5-1 to TRBJ2-7; D is ambiguous. Germline CDR1 is SGHRS and CDR2 is YFSETQ. The CDR3 spans 15 residues. V lost 4 bases to trimming and J lost 0 bases, with 14 bases between them. Here the CDR3 reads CASSLTGSSSYEQYF. The CDR3 DNA follows: TGCGCCAGCAGCCTTACCGGGTCGAGCTCCTACGAGCAGTACTTC. Combining the CDR3 with reference TRBV5-1 and TRBJ2-7 gives the whole variable domain KAGVTQTPRYLIKTRGQQVTLSCSPISGHRSVSWYQQTPGQGLQFLFEYFSETQRNKGNFPGRFSGRQFSNSRSEMNVSTLELGDSALYLCASSLTGSSSYEQYFGPGTRLTVT.

The V gene is TRBV27, the J gene TRBJ2-3, with D possibly matching TRBD2 (6 bases). This CDR3 spans 11 amino acids. The germline CDR1 and CDR2 sequences are MNHEY and SMNVEV (reference sequence). The CDR3 DNA reads TGTGCGGTGGAGGGGTGGAATACGCAGTATTTT. Its protein product is CAVEGWNTQYF.

This chain connects TRBV29-1 to TRBJ1-5, with D tentatively TRBD1 (6 bases). Trimming cost V 6 bases and J 4 bases, with 13 bases left between them. Germline CDR1 is SQVTM and CDR2 is ANQGSEA. The CDR3 totals 13 residues. The CDR3 nucleotides read TGCAGCGTAAAGGGACAAGTTAATCAGCCCCAGCATTTT. It encodes CSVKGQVNQPQHF.

Points on this clonotype: This may arise from a read error, as a much more abundant clone is one base away. The chain carries TRBV11-2 and TRBJ1-4; D possibly corresponds to TRBD1 (5 bases). Looked up from germline, CDR1 is SGHAT and CDR2 is FQNNGV. The CDR3 is 13 residues long. This CDR3 is CASSHAPGEKPFF. The DNA for the CDR3 is TGTGCCAGCAGCCACGCGCCGGGGGAAAAACCGTTTTTT.

This clonotype was seen repeatedly, ten times or more. The chain combines TRBV10-3 with TRBJ1-2; D might be TRBD1 (6 bases). V was pared by 2 bases and J by 2 bases, with 12 bases between. CDR1 ENHRY and CDR2 SYGVKD come from the germline V gene. CDR3 length: 15 amino acids. CDR3 bases: TGTGCCATCAGTGAGGGTCCCAGGGGAAACTATGGCTACACCTTC. This encodes CAISEGPRGNYGYTF.

The chain links TRBV19 to TRBJ2-1, with 8 nucleotides matching TRBD2. In germline, CDR1 is LNHDA, CDR2 SQIVND (reference sequence). The CDR3 runs to 14 residues. After removal of 9 bases from V and 4 bases from J, the junction contained 8 bases not matched to a gene. The CDR3 DNA sequence: TGTGCCAGCCTGAGCGGGAGAGAGTACAATGAGCAGTTCTTC. This encodes CASLSGREYNEQFF.

CDR3 sequence: CASSLSGTGGADGYTF. In nucleotides, the CDR3 is TGCGCCAGCAGCTTGTCCGGGACAGGGGGCGCCGATGGCTACACCTTC. V usage is TRBV5-1 and J usage is TRBJ1-2, with 12 bases that match TRBD1. This CDR3 spans 16 amino acids. Germline CDR1 is SGHRS and CDR2 is YFSETQ. Trimming removed 1 base from V and 6 bases from J; junction bases left unmatched: 7.

At least ten counts were recorded for this clonotype. The V gene is TRBV11-2, the J gene TRBJ1-6; 9 nucleotides line up with TRBD1. The CDR3 length is 14 residues. Germline V lookup: CDR1 SGHAT, CDR2 FQNNGV. With V trimmed by 4 bases and J by 10 bases, 5 bases remained unmatched. Here the CDR3 reads CASSSGQGRSPLHF. In DNA, the CDR3 is TGTGCCAGCAGCTCGGGACAGGGTAGATCACCCCTCCACTTT.

This sequence joins TRBV11-2 and TRBJ2-4; D perhaps matches TRBD2 (6 bases). Germline assignment: CDR1 SGHAT and CDR2 FQNNGV. This CDR3 is 15 amino acids long. V dropped 3 bases and J dropped 2 bases, with 11 bases sitting between them. In DNA, the CDR3 is TGTGCCAGCAGCTTCGGGGGAGGTTCCAAAAACATTCAGTACTTC. Its translation: CASSFGGGSKNIQYF.